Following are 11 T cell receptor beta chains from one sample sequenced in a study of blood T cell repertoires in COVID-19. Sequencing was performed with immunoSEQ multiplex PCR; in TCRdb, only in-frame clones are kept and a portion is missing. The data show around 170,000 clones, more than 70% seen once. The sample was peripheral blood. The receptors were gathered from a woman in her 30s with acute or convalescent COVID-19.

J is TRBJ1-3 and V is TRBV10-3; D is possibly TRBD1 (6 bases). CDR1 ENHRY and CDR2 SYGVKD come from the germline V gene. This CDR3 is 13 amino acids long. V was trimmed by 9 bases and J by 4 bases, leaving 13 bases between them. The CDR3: CAMKQGEGNTIYF. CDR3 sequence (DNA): TGTGCCATGAAACAGGGCGAGGGAAACACCATATATTTT.

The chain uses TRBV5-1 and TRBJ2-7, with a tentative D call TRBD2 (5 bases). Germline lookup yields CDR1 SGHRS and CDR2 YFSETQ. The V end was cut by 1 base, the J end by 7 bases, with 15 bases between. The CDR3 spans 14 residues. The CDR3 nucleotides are TGCGCCAGCAGCTTGATCCCCGAGGGATGGGAGCAGTACTTC. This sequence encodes CASSLIPEGWEQYF.

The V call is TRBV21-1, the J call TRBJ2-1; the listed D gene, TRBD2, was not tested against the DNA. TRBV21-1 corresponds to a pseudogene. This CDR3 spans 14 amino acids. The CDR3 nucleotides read TGTGCCAGCAGCACATGCGGACTAGCAAATGAGCAGTTCTTC. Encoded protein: CASSTCGLANEQFF.

CDR3 coding DNA: TGTGCCAGCAGTTTAATGAAGGGACAGGGGGTCCACGAGCAGTACTTC. Protein sequence: CASSLMKGQGVHEQYF. The J gene is TRBJ2-7, the V gene TRBV28; TRBD1 matches at 11 bases. CDR3 length: 16 residues. J gave up 5 bases and V 2 bases, and 8 bases lay outside the gene matches. Germline V CDR1 and CDR2: MDHEN, SYDVKM.

Here the CDR3 reads CASIQGPNTEAFF. The CDR3 coding sequence is TGTGCCTCAATCCAGGGGCCGAACACTGAAGCTTTCTTT. V usage is TRBV25-1 and J usage is TRBJ1-1; a weak D match, TRBD1 (6 bases). Trimming removed 11 bases at V and 1 base at J, with 14 bases between. CDR3 length equals 13 residues. Germline assignment: CDR1 MGHDK and CDR2 SYGVNS.

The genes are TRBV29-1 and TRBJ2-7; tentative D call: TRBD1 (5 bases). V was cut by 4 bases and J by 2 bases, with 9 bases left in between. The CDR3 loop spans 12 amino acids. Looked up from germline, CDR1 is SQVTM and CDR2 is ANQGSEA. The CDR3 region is CSVVGQPYEQYF. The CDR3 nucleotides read TGCAGCGTTGTTGGACAACCCTACGAGCAGTACTTC.

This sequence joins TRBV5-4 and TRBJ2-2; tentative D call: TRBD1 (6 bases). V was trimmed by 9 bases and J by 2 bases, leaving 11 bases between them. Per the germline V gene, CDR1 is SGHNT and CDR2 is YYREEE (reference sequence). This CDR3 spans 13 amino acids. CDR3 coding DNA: TGTGCCACCCGACAGGCCAACACCGGGGAGCTGTTTTTT. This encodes CATRQANTGELFF. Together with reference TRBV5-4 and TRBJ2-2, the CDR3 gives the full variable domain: ETGVTQSPTHLIKTRGQQVTLRCSSQSGHNTVSWYQQALGQGPQFIFQYYREEENGRGNFPPRFSGLQFPNYSSELNVNALELDDSALYLCATRQANTGELFFGEGSRLTVL.

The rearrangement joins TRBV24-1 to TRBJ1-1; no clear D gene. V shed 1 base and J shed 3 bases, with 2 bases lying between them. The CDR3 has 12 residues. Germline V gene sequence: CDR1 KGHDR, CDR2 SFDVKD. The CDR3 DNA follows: TGTGCCACCAGTGATTTCGACACTGAAGCTTTCTTT. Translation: CATSDFDTEAFF.

Here the CDR3 reads CASSGNSGNTIYF. The CDR3 DNA reads TGTGCCTCTTCGGGGAACTCTGGAAACACCATATATTTT. The chain has TRBV10-3 and TRBJ1-3, with unresolved D. The CDR3 covers 13 residues. The germline CDR1 and CDR2 sequences are ENHRY and SYGVKD. With 11 bases removed from V and 0 bases from J, the gap between germline ends came to 11 bases.

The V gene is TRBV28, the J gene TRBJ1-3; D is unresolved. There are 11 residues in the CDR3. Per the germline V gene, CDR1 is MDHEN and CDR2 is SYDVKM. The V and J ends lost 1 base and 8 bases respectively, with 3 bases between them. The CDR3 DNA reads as TGTGCCAGCAGTTTATCTCACACCATATATTTT. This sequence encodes CASSLSHTIYF.

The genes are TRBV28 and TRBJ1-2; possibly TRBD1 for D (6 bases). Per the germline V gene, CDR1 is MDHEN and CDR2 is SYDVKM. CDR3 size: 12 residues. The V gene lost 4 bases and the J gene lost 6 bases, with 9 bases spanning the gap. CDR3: CASSSQGHGYTF. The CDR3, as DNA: TGTGCCAGCAGTTCACAGGGACATGGCTACACCTTC.